The 21 T cell receptor beta chains in this list originate from one sample, sequenced in a study of OX40 agonist ivuxolimab in advanced cancers. Profiled with immunoSEQ multiplex PCR; TCRdb holds only in-frame clones, not every one. The profile covers 30,000 to 40,000 clones, with approximately 82% appearing a single time and 2.5% to 3% taken by the ten largest. The sample here was CD4+ or CD8+ T cells sorted from blood, taken in a trial of the OX40 agonist ivuxolimab. The receptor set was obtained from an adult with an advanced solid tumor such as melanoma, head and neck, liver or kidney cancer.

This sequence joins TRBV2 and TRBJ2-3, with 12 nucleotides matching TRBD2. This CDR3 region has 15 residues. Unmatched junction bases numbered 6, after V lost 7 bases and J lost 4 bases. Germline CDR1 and CDR2: SNHLY and FYNNEI. Written as DNA, the CDR3 is TGTGCCAGCAAATACGGACTAGCGGGATCAGATACGCAGTATTTT. Translation gives CASKYGLAGSDTQYF.

This chain uses TRBV28 with TRBJ2-1, with 8 bases that match TRBD2. V lost 6 bases and J lost 10; bases outside the gene matches: 11. The CDR3 length is 14 residues. Per the germline V gene, CDR1 is MDHEN and CDR2 is SYDVKM. The CDR3 loop is CASRGTSPSREQFF. The CDR3 nucleotides read TGTGCCAGCAGGGGGACTAGTCCCTCCCGGGAGCAGTTCTTC.

The gene calls are TRBV7-9 and TRBJ2-7; D might be TRBD1 (7 bases). Trimming took off 5 bases at V and 5 bases at J, with 19 bases between the two ends. Germline V gene sequence: CDR1 SEHNR, CDR2 FQNEAQ (reference sequence). The CDR3 has 15 amino acids. The CDR3 region is CASSVRAAGGHEQYF. The CDR3, as DNA: TGTGCCAGCAGCGTTAGGGCAGCAGGGGGGCACGAGCAGTACTTC.

This rearrangement joins TRBV9 to TRBJ2-2, with D unresolved. The CDR3 spans 16 residues. With 4 bases removed from V and 0 bases from J, the gap between germline ends came to 13 bases. CDR1 and CDR2 (germline): SGDLS, YYNGEE. CDR3: CASSQTEAPNTGELFF. CDR3 nucleotides: TGTGCCAGCAGCCAAACGGAAGCCCCGAACACCGGGGAGCTGTTTTTT.

The table lists this clone with a count of one. The rearrangement uses TRBV5-1 and TRBJ1-1; D is unclear. With 4 bases removed from V and 0 bases from J, the gap between germline ends came to 10 bases. Germline V gives CDR1 SGHRS, CDR2 YFSETQ. The CDR3 is 14 residues long. The CDR3, as DNA: TGCGCCAGCAGCCACGGAGAGATGAACACTGAAGCTTTCTTT. It specifies CASSHGEMNTEAFF.

This clone was counted once. The chain joins TRBV6-5 to TRBJ1-4; D uncertain. This CDR3 has 15 residues. In germline, CDR1 is MNHEY, CDR2 SVGAGI. Trimming pared 6 bases from V and 0 bases from J, leaving 11 bases between. This chain's CDR3 is CASRRGVATNEKLFF. CDR3 sequence (DNA): TGTGCCAGCAGAAGAGGAGTTGCAACTAATGAAAAACTGTTTTTT.

The rearrangement uses TRBV19 and TRBJ2-1, with a tentative D call TRBD1 (5 bases). This CDR3 comprises 13 residues. Per the germline V gene, CDR1 is LNHDA and CDR2 is SQIVND (reference sequence). V was clipped by 6 bases and J by 5 bases, with 11 bases between them. This CDR3 reads CASRGVGDNEQFF. CDR3 DNA: TGTGCCAGTAGAGGGGTTGGGGACAATGAGCAGTTCTTC.

This chain uses TRBV7-9 with TRBJ2-5; TRBD1 matches 7 bases. Trimming took 3 bases from V and 9 from J; bases not matched to a gene: 16. The germline V gene has CDR1 SEHNR and CDR2 FQNEAQ (reference sequence). The CDR3 has 16 amino acids. The CDR3 protein is CASSFQTGTFTTAQYF. CDR3 coding DNA: TGTGCCAGCAGCTTTCAGACAGGGACCTTTACGACGGCCCAGTACTTC.

The chain employs TRBV5-1 and TRBJ1-1, with 8 bases identical to TRBD1. The length of the CDR3 is 15 residues. J gave up 4 bases and V 3 bases, and 8 bases lay outside the gene matches. Germline loops: CDR1 SGHRS, CDR2 YFSETQ. The CDR3: CASSWSGQGATEAFF. Written as DNA, the CDR3 is TGCGCCAGCAGCTGGTCGGGCCAGGGGGCCACTGAAGCTTTCTTT.

About this clone: A junction end diverges from the germline sequence, so it may reflect a read error. The CDR3 spells CASSLTSGTSGYEQYF. The CDR3 nucleotides are TGTGCCAGCAGTCTAACTTCCGGGACTAGCGGCTACGAGCAGTACTTC. The chain couples TRBV10-3 to TRBJ2-7; TRBD2 aligns across 11 bases. Germline CDR1 is ENHRY and CDR2 is SYGVKD. There are 16 residues in the CDR3.

Details on this clone: The sample has other DNA sequences that encode this CDR3 too. The chain combines TRBV5-1 with TRBJ2-5; no reliable D call. V lost 0 bases and J 3 bases, leaving 0 bases between the germline ends. CDR1 and CDR2 (germline): SGHRS, YFSETQ. The CDR3 is made up of 11 amino acids. For the CDR3, the DNA is TGCGCCAGCAGCTTGGAAGAGACCCAGTACTTC. This sequence encodes CASSLEETQYF.

The V and J genes are TRBV2 and TRBJ2-7; D gene ambiguous. Germline CDR1 is SNHLY and CDR2 is FYNNEI. V dropped 4 bases and J dropped 6 bases, with 13 bases sitting between them. CDR3 length equals 13 residues. CDR3 nucleotides: TGTGCCAGCAGTGGGCAGGTTTTCGGCGAGCAGTACTTC. It codes for CASSGQVFGEQYF.

This clone was seen a single time. The V gene is TRBV13, the J gene TRBJ2-7, with D perhaps assigned TRBD1 or TRBD2 (5 bases each). This CDR3 has 15 amino acids. From germline, CDR1 is PRHDT and CDR2 FYEKMQ (reference sequence). V lost 5 bases, J lost 3 bases, and 17 bases lay in between. CDR3 sequence reads: CASSRHGTGNYEQYF. The CDR3 DNA sequence: TGTGCCAGCAGCCGACACGGGACGGGAAACTACGAGCAGTACTTC.

V usage is TRBV7-2 and J usage is TRBJ2-1; the D is unclear. The CDR3 runs to 11 residues. The V end lost 1 base, the J end lost 9 bases, and 4 bases lay between the germline ends. The V gene's germline CDR1 is SGHTA and CDR2 FQGNSA. In nucleotides, the CDR3 is TGTGCCAGCAGCTTAGAGGTTGAGCAGTTCTTC. This codes for CASSLEVEQFF. Using reference TRBV7-2 and TRBJ2-1 for the parts outside the CDR3, the full variable domain is GAGVSQSPSNKVTEKGKDVELRCDPISGHTALYWYRQSLGQGLEFLIYFQGNSAPDKSGLPSDRFSAERTGGSVSTLTIQRTQQEDSAVYLCASSLEVEQFFGPGTRLTVL.

The chain combines TRBV20-1 with TRBJ2-7; TRBD2 is a possible D gene (6 bases). V lost 5 bases to trimming and J lost 6 bases, with 8 bases between them. There are 10 residues in the CDR3. Germline V gives CDR1 DFQATT, CDR2 SNEGSKA (reference sequence). The CDR3 DNA reads as TGCAGTGCTGGGAGGCGCGAGCAGTACTTC. This sequence encodes CSAGRREQYF.

The chain is built from TRBV15 and TRBJ2-7, with 11 bases fitting TRBD2. J gave up 0 bases and V 8 bases, and 12 bases lay outside the gene matches. Looked up from germline, CDR1 is LNHNV and CDR2 is YYDKDF (reference sequence). The length of the CDR3 is 17 residues. CDR3 amino acids: CATGPGLAASNSYEQYF. CDR3 in DNA: TGTGCCACCGGACCGGGACTAGCGGCTAGCAACTCCTACGAGCAGTACTTC.

The chain employs TRBV30 and TRBJ2-5; D ambiguous. Looked up from germline, CDR1 is GTSNPN and CDR2 is SVGIG (reference sequence). The CDR3 covers 10 residues. Trimming stripped 1 base from V and 6 bases from J, with 3 bases between. The CDR3, as DNA: TGTGCCTGGAGTGATAAGACCCAGTACTTC. Amino acid sequence: CAWSDKTQYF. The complete variable domain, with remaining parts taken from reference TRBV30 and TRBJ2-5, reads SQTIHQWPATLVQPVGSPLSLECTVEGTSNPNLYWYRQAAGRGLQLLFYSVGIGQISSEVPQNLSASRPQDRQFILSSKKLLLSDSGFYLCAWSDKTQYFGPGTRLLVL.

A few counts support this clone. This chain uses TRBV10-1 with TRBJ2-1, with unresolved D. The CDR3 sequence is 12 residues long. V lost 6 bases to trimming and J lost 3 bases, with 6 bases between them. Germline values: CDR1 WNHNN, CDR2 SYGVQD (reference sequence). The CDR3 DNA reads TGCGCCAGCAGCCAGGACTACAATGAGCAGTTCTTC. Protein: CASSQDYNEQFF.

The V and J genes are TRBV9 and TRBJ2-3; D gene uncertain. The CDR3 has 15 residues. V lost 0 bases and J lost 2, with 10 bases in between. Per the germline V gene, CDR1 is SGDLS and CDR2 is YYNGEE. The CDR3: CASSVGVYATDTQYF. In nucleotides, the CDR3 is TGTGCCAGCAGCGTAGGGGTCTATGCCACAGATACGCAGTATTTT.

About this clone itself: The same CDR3 arises from other DNA sequences in this sample as well. V and J are TRBV20-1 and TRBJ2-1; no clear D gene. The germline V and J ends were trimmed by 0 bases and 4 bases, with 1 base remaining between them. Germline loops: CDR1 DFQATT, CDR2 SNEGSKA (reference sequence). The CDR3 length is 11 residues. The CDR3 DNA sequence: TGCAGTGCTAGAGAGTACAATGAGCAGTTCTTC. This sequence encodes CSAREYNEQFF.

CDR3 region: CASSQDPTPLYGYTF. The CDR3 nucleotides read TGCGCCAGCAGCCAAGATCCCACTCCACTTTATGGCTACACCTTC. The chain couples TRBV4-3 to TRBJ1-2; the D is unclear. V was trimmed by 0 bases and J by 5 bases, leaving 13 bases between them. The CDR3 spans 15 residues. Germline V gene sequence: CDR1 LGHNA, CDR2 YSLEER.